This record concerns one T cell receptor beta chain sequence. Antigen specificity is unknown. This sample is drawn from a study of shared clonotypes between healthy human individuals. Study-level information: Each donor had three CD4 naive, three CD4 memory, two CD8 naive and one CD8 memory plate. Points from the study as a whole: Generation of non-shared clonotypes was less probable than generation of clonotypes shared by all four donors.

From germline, CDR1 is SGHRS and CDR2 YFSETQ. With V trimmed by 2 bases and J by 0 bases, 3 bases remained unmatched. The length of the CDR3 is 15 residues. Clones were read by immunoSEQ multiplex PCR, and TCRdb kept only the in-frame ones, dropping some. The sample records some 2,100,000 clones, approximately 96% being singletons. Sequenced: naive CD4+ T cells sorted from blood. As to subset: CD45RA+ positively selected. V is TRBV5-1 and J is TRBJ2-5, with 8 bases matching TRBD2. The receptor comes from a man aged 18 to 30 in good health. The chain's CDR3 is CASSFTSGYQETQYF. CDR3 in DNA: TGCGCCAGCAGCTTCACTAGCGGATACCAAGAGACCCAGTACTTC.